This TCR beta chain derives from a study of OX40 agonist ivuxolimab in advanced cancers. For the wider study: Ivuxolimab, which targeted the costimulatory receptor OX40 (CD134), was an agonistic, fully human IgG2 monoclonal antibody. Intravenous ivuxolimab was administered to patients every 2 weeks at six dose levels: 0.01, 0.1, 0.3, 1.5, 3 and 10 mg/kg. Of the approximately 50 patients in dose escalation, around 19 had hepatocellular carcinoma, about 15 had melanoma, 9 had renal cell carcinoma and 9 had head and neck cancer. A male proportion of around 83% and a mean age of around 60 years, ranging from roughly 23 to 90, were recorded for the dose-escalation cohort. Prior anti-PD-1, anti-PD-L1 or anti-CTLA-4 therapy was permitted, and checkpoint inhibitors had been received by roughly 42% of dose-escalation patients. Partial responses occurred in three dose-escalation patients, of whom one had hepatocellular carcinoma and two had cutaneous melanoma. Peripheral TCRbeta sequencing aimed to test whether ivuxolimab altered TCR sequence diversity and caused clonal T-cell expansion. The paper describes the monotherapy dose-escalation part (N of about 57 patients) of the phase I trial of ivuxolimab. The paper's findings and limits, for the study overall: After ivuxolimab, more expanded clones were found on average in CD8+ T cells than in CD4+ T cells. The antigen specificity of the clonally expanded peripheral T cells was not determined. Clonal expansion of both CD4+ and CD8+ blood T cells was observed from baseline to week 6 at doses 0.1 to 3.0 mg/kg. In partial responders in the 0.1-3.0 mg/kg groups, normalized peripheral clonal expansion was found to be among the lowest, especially among CD8+ T cells. Low levels of normalized T-cell clonal expansion were also seen in some nonresponding patients.

Genomic DNA was extracted from sorted cells for sequencing of the TCRbeta CDR3 region. TCRbeta CDR3 regions were sequenced using the immunoSEQ Assay. The clones in this table, taken by TCRdb from immuneACCESS, are in-frame only. Not every clone is retained; where verified, under half of the shortfall comes from an unresolved V gene, and the cause of the rest is unknown. For this sample there are tens of thousands of clones; 84% appear just once. The top ten constitute 1.8% of the sample. CDR1 and CDR2 (SNHLY, FYNNEI) derive from the germline V gene. V lost 4 bases and J lost 5 bases; the stretch between them is 11 bases long. There are 13 amino acids in the CDR3, from cysteine to phenylalanine inclusive. Left in the record is the CDR3 DNA by itself, 39 bases read in frame from the first base. About this clone: Its cognate antigen has yet to be identified. The input lacks base qualities; no much larger clone sits a single base away.

Patients with autoimmune disease history or receiving systemic immunosuppression were excluded from the trial. Peripheral blood for TCR sequencing was drawn from every dose cohort at baseline, at cycle 4 day 1 and at cycle 7 day 1. The samples were drawn from a first-in-human, open-label, multicenter phase I dose-escalation trial of ivuxolimab. The trial enrolled adults with locally advanced or metastatic head and neck squamous cell, hepatocellular, melanoma or renal cell carcinoma. CD4+ and CD8+ T cells were sorted separately from peripheral blood before TCR sequencing. The sequence came from an adult with an advanced solid tumor such as melanoma, head and neck, liver or kidney cancer. The specimen comprised CD4+ or CD8+ T cells sorted from blood, sampled in a trial of the OX40 agonist ivuxolimab. The chain is made from TRBV2 and TRBJ1-1; no D segment can be confidently identified. The DNA sequence follows: TGTGCCAGCAGTGGAGGGCCGGGGACTGAAGCTTTCTTT. The translation is CASSGGPGTEAFF.